A selection of T cell receptor beta chains follows, all from one sample in a study of regulatory T cells in long-lasting Graves disease. TCRdb redid the calling of the multiplex PCR reads with MiXCR, one entry per CDR3 protein. The sample yields around 470,000 distinct CDR3 sequences, approximately 14% seen once. These data also formed part of another study, on T cells in Graves' hyperthyroidism and ophthalmopathy.

The material was peripheral blood mononuclear cells (PBMCs), obtained at new diagnosis, from a patient treated with antithyroid drugs. These receptors all stem from a woman in her forties or fifties with Graves disease. CDR3s include the opening cysteine and the closing phenylalanine or tryptophan. The D gene is left open where the match is weak. Size tells how often a clone was seen (once, few, many) or the class of an expanded clone, and some rows leave it out.

d_gene	abundance	v_gene	j_gene	CDR3nt	CDR3aa
TRBD2	once	TRBV19	TRBJ2-5	TGTGCCACCCGAGTACTAGCGGAACAAGAGACCCAGTACTTC	CATRVLAEQETQYF
TRBD1	.	TRBV24-1	TRBJ2-5	TGTGCCACCAGTGATCCGGACAGGGGGCTAGAGACCCAGTACTTC	CATSDPDRGLETQYF
TRBD1	many	TRBV7-9	TRBJ2-1	TGTGCCAGCAGTCCGGGACAGGGAACACCACTAGCGAGCAATGAGCAGTTCTTC	CASSPGQGTPLASNEQFF
TRBD2	many	TRBV6-2/TRBV6-3	TRBJ2-1	TGTGCCAGCAGTCCCCTCGGACGGGAGGATGAGCAGTTCTTC	CASSPLGREDEQFF
TRBD1	.	TRBV7-9	TRBJ1-1	TGTGCCAGCATCCGAGGGACAGAAAACAATGAAGCTTTCTTT	CASIRGTENNEAFF
TRBD1	many	TRBV12-3/TRBV12-4	TRBJ1-1	TGTGCCAGCAGCTTCGACAGGGACACTGAAGCTTTCTTT	CASSFDRDTEAFF
TRBD2	many	TRBV20-1	TRBJ2-1	TGCAGTGCTAGAGGGACTAGCGGGAGTCGACACAATGAGCAGTTCTTC	CSARGTSGSRHNEQFF
.	.	TRBV6-5	TRBJ2-2	TGTGCCAGCAGTTCCGCCGGTAACACCGGGGAGCTGTTTTTT	CASSSAGNTGELFF
.	many	TRBV11-1	TRBJ2-5	TGTGCCAGCAGCTTAGCCCCCTCAAGGGGGCAAGAGACCCAGTACTTC	CASSLAPSRGQETQYF
.	many	TRBV7-9	TRBJ1-5	TGTGCCAGCAGCTTAGGCTGGCAGCCCCAGCATTTT	CASSLGWQPQHF
TRBD2	many	TRBV7-3	TRBJ2-3	TGTGCCAGCAGCTTAAGCGGGGGTTACACAGATACGCAGTATTTT	CASSLSGGYTDTQYF
.	many	TRBV28	TRBJ1-5	TGTGCCAGCGGTTCCATTGAGGAGCAGGGCAATCAGCCCCAGCATTTT	CASGSIEEQGNQPQHF
.	many	TRBV29-1	TRBJ1-5	TGCAGCGTTGAAGAGGGTATCAATCAGCCCCAGCATTTT	CSVEEGINQPQHF
TRBD2	.	TRBV7-9	TRBJ2-7	TGTGCCAGCAGCGTCACTAGCGGGAGGTTCCACGAGCAGTACTTC	CASSVTSGRFHEQYF
.	many	TRBV12-3/TRBV12-4	TRBJ2-7	TGTGCCAGCAGTTTAGCGCACGACTCCAGCAGGGCACGCATGTACGAGCAGTACTTC	CASSLAHDSSRARMYEQYF
TRBD1	many	TRBV20-1	TRBJ2-3	TGCAGTGCTAGACGGGACCGGGACAGTGGACGGGATACGCAGTATTTT	CSARRDRDSGRDTQYF
.	many	TRBV5-1	TRBJ2-6	TGCGCCAGCAGCTTGATCCCCCTCGGATCAGGGGCCAACGTCCTGACTTTC	CASSLIPLGSGANVLTF
.	many	TRBV18	TRBJ2-1	TGTGCCAGCTCACCACCGAGTACCAGTACTAGCGAGCAGTTCTTC	CASSPPSTSTSEQFF
TRBD1	many	TRBV7-2	TRBJ2-7	TGTGCCAGCAGCTTAGAGGGGGACAGCTTCTACGAGCAGTACTTC	CASSLEGDSFYEQYF
TRBD1	few	TRBV7-2	TRBJ1-5	TGTGCCAGCACCCGACAGGGAATGGGCAATCAGCCCCAGCATTTT	CASTRQGMGNQPQHF
.	many	TRBV7-3	TRBJ2-2	TGTGCCAGCAGCCTAACAGGGTTTCGCACCGGGGAGCTGTTTTTT	CASSLTGFRTGELFF
.	many	TRBV28	TRBJ1-5	TGTGCCAGCAGTCAAAGCGAAGTCAATCAGCCCCAGCATTTT	CASSQSEVNQPQHF
.	.	TRBV5-8	TRBJ1-6	TGCGCCAGCAGCTCGGCCCTACAGGGAAGGATTTCACCCCTCCACTTT	CASSSALQGRISPLHF
.	few	TRBV2	TRBJ2-2	TGTGCCAGCAGCGCAGGGGTTCCGAACACCGGGGAGCTGTTTTTT	CASSAGVPNTGELFF
.	.	TRBV29-1	TRBJ2-7	TGCAGCGTTGCCGGGGGATACGAGCAGTACTTC	CSVAGGYEQYF